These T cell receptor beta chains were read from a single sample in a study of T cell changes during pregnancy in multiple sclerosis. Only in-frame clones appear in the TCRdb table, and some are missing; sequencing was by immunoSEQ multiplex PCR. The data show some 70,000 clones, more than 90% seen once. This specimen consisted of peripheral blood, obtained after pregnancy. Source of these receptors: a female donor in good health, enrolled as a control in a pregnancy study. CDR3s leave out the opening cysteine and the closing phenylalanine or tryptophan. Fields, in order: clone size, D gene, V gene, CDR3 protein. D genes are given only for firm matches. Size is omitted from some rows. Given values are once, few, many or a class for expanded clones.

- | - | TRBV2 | ASNTDSSYEQY
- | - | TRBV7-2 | ASSPTQGSEAF
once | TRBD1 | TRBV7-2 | ASSLTGTGNTGELF
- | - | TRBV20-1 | SAFLETQY
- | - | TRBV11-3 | ASSLGRAGIRDNTGELF
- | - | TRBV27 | ASSLVGLEETQY
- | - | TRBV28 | ASSFGVQGPNSPLH
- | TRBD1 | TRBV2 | ASSEGDSRSSYNEQF
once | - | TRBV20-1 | SALRFREQY
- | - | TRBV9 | ASSMPGNTIY
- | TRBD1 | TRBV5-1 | ASSLAPGTVYEQY
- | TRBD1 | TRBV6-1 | ASSRQGNNEQF
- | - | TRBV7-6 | ASSLQDRETQY
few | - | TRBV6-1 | ASNSEGNTEAF
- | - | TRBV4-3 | ASSQEQTVYNEQF
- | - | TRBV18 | ASSSRVYNSPLH
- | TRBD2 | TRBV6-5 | ASGRASGRMYEQY
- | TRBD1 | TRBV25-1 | ASRETGVMNTEAF